A selection of T cell receptor beta chains follows, all from one sample in a study of T-cell memory formation after mild COVID-19. TCRdb redid the calling of the 5' RACE reads with MiXCR, one entry per CDR3 protein. The sample yields a few hundred thousand distinct CDR3 sequences, 20% to 30% seen once. Sequenced material: PBMCs or a T cell subset sorted from them (not recorded which). These receptors were taken from an adult woman who had mild COVID-19 (a few samples of this study predate the infection). Cell type and time point are not known. CDR3s include the opening cysteine and the closing phenylalanine or tryptophan. A D gene is named only where the DNA matches it firmly. Only some rows state a clone size, as once, few, many or a class for expanded clones.

j_gene	len	v_gene	abundance	d_gene	CDR3aa	CDR3nt
TRBJ2-7	15	TRBV5-1	few	.	CASNPSGPKSYEQYF	TGCGCCAGCAACCCCTCGGGACCAAAGAGCTACGAGCAGTACTTC
TRBJ1-1	13	TRBV4-3	few	.	CASSQERNTEAFF	TGCGCCAGCAGCCAAGAGAGGAACACTGAAGCTTTCTTT
TRBJ1-5	14	TRBV24-1	few	.	CASPWGRHNQPQHF	TGTGCCTCCCCCTGGGGCAGACACAATCAGCCCCAGCATTTT
TRBJ2-1	13	TRBV20-1	.	.	CSARAQDFNEQFF	TGCAGTGCTAGAGCACAGGACTTCAATGAGCAGTTCTTC
TRBJ2-7	14	TRBV7-2	few	.	CASSLRTVNYEQYF	TGTGCCAGCAGCTTAAGGACTGTAAACTACGAGCAGTACTTC
TRBJ2-7	18	TRBV28	.	TRBD2	CASSFRGLAGGTTYEQYF	TGTGCCAGCAGTTTCAGGGGACTAGCGGGAGGGACGACCTACGAGCAGTACTTC
TRBJ2-5	13	TRBV28	.	.	CASSSLREETQYF	TGTGCCAGCAGTTCATTACGGGAGGAGACCCAGTACTTC
TRBJ2-1	17	TRBV24-1	.	.	CATSVVTPGPYDNEQFF	TGTGCCACCAGTGTCGTAACACCGGGACCGTACGACAATGAGCAGTTCTTC
TRBJ1-4	16	TRBV4-3	.	TRBD1	CASSQDWAGGGEKLFF	TGCGCCAGCAGCCAAGATTGGGCAGGGGGCGGCGAAAAACTGTTTTTT
TRBJ2-5	17	TRBV5-1	many	TRBD2	CASSTGTSGRFEETQYF	TGCGCCAGCAGCACCGGGACTAGCGGGAGGTTTGAAGAGACCCAGTACTTC
TRBJ2-3	15	TRBV2	few	.	CASNLSELRTDTQYF	TGTGCCAGCAATTTGTCGGAGCTCCGCACAGATACGCAGTATTTT
TRBJ2-5	14	TRBV7-6	.	.	CASSQVGGRETQYF	TGTGCCAGCAGCCAAGTGGGGGGCCGGGAGACCCAGTACTTC
TRBJ2-1	15	TRBV4-1	few	.	CASSQDKGAYNEQFF	TGCGCCAGCAGCCAAGATAAAGGTGCCTACAATGAGCAGTTCTTC
TRBJ2-7	13	TRBV10-2	.	TRBD1	CASLRDSSYEQYF	TGCGCCAGCTTAAGGGACAGTTCTTACGAGCAGTACTTC
TRBJ2-1	16	TRBV4-2	.	TRBD2	CASSRGTSGGGDEQFF	TGTGCCAGCAGCCGTGGGACTAGCGGGGGAGGTGATGAGCAGTTCTTC
TRBJ2-5	15	TRBV7-2	many	TRBD2	CASSLAATSGSPQYF	TGTGCCAGCAGCTTAGCCGCGACTAGCGGGAGCCCCCAGTACTTC
TRBJ2-6	20	TRBV9	.	TRBD2	CASSTTGEASGSRWANVLTF	TGTGCCAGCAGCACCACTGGGGAGGCTAGCGGGAGCCGGTGGGCCAACGTCCTGACTTTC
TRBJ2-7	15	TRBV15	few	.	CATSRIVTGAYEQYF	TGTGCCACCAGCCGAATAGTAACTGGCGCCTACGAGCAGTACTTC
TRBJ1-4	16	TRBV7-2	few	.	CASSPRGTATNEKLFF	TGTGCCAGCAGCCCCAGGGGAACGGCAACTAATGAAAAACTGTTTTTT
TRBJ1-2	12	TRBV7-2	few	.	CASTPSRAVPDF	TGTGCCAGCACCCCCTCACGGGCGGTTCCTGACTTC
TRBJ2-3	16	TRBV4-2	.	.	CASSQEGSGGTDTQYF	TGTGCCAGCAGCCAAGAGGGTAGCGGTGGCACAGATACGCAGTATTTT
TRBJ2-3	14	TRBV7-9	few	.	CARADAKSTDTQYF	TGTGCCAGGGCGGACGCTAAGAGCACAGATACGCAGTATTTT
TRBJ2-7	13	TRBV19	.	TRBD1	CASGDRGRYEQYF	TGTGCCAGCGGGGACAGGGGGCGATACGAGCAGTACTTC
TRBJ1-2	14	TRBV7-2	.	.	CASSSRGASYGYTF	TGTGCCAGCAGCTCCCGGGGGGCTTCCTATGGCTACACCTTC
TRBJ2-3	14	TRBV20-1	.	.	CSARGGSLQDTQYF	TGCAGTGCTAGAGGGGGGTCCCTACAAGATACGCAGTATTTT
TRBJ2-3	13	TRBV12-3/TRBV12-4	few	.	CASSFSYSKAQYF	TGTGCCAGCAGTTTCTCCTATAGTAAGGCGCAGTATTTT
TRBJ1-2	15	TRBV7-3	.	.	CASSQRGGSENGYTF	TGTGCCAGCAGCCAGAGGGGGGGCTCGGAGAATGGCTACACCTTC
TRBJ2-7	15	TRBV4-3	medium-sized	.	CASSQVADFSYEQYF	TGCGCCAGCAGCCAAGTTGCGGATTTCTCCTACGAGCAGTACTTC
TRBJ2-1	13	TRBV7-2	.	.	CATGDSPRAEQFF	TGTGCCACCGGGGACTCCCCCAGAGCGGAGCAGTTCTTC
TRBJ2-7	14	TRBV15	few	TRBD1	CATSTRQGLYEQYF	TGTGCCACCAGCACCCGACAGGGGCTGTACGAGCAGTACTTC
TRBJ2-7	16	TRBV7-9	.	.	CASSLNPYGGGYEQYF	TGTGCCAGCAGCTTAAACCCCTATGGGGGAGGCTACGAGCAGTACTTC
TRBJ1-1	15	TRBV24-1	few	TRBD1	CATSDNHRGTTEAFF	TGTGCCACCAGTGATAATCACAGGGGGACCACTGAAGCTTTCTTT
TRBJ1-2	14	TRBV7-9	few	.	CASSARELGRGYTF	TGTGCCAGCAGCGCGCGGGAACTCGGCAGGGGCTACACCTTC
TRBJ2-7	13	TRBV3-1	many	.	CASSLGHIDEQYF	TGTGCCAGCAGCCTCGGACATATCGATGAGCAGTACTTC
TRBJ1-1	14	TRBV15	.	TRBD1	CATSRDTGGTEAFF	TGTGCCACCAGCAGAGATACAGGGGGCACTGAAGCTTTCTTT
TRBJ2-1	19	TRBV7-6	many	TRBD2	CASSLAPIAGGIAYNEQFF	TGTGCCAGCAGCTTAGCACCTATAGCGGGGGGGATCGCCTACAATGAGCAGTTCTTC
TRBJ2-7	15	TRBV5-6	.	.	CASSWGTPSSYEQYF	TGTGCCAGCAGCTGGGGTACTCCAAGCTCCTACGAGCAGTACTTC
TRBJ2-5	15	TRBV5-1	.	.	CASSPRDLSRETQYF	TGCGCCAGCAGCCCCCGGGACTTATCCCGAGAGACCCAGTACTTC
TRBJ2-5	14	TRBV4-1	.	.	CASSQVQGGETQYF	TGCGCCAGCAGCCAAGTTCAGGGTGGGGAGACCCAGTACTTC
TRBJ1-6	15	TRBV9	few	.	CASSVGQSYNSPLHF	TGTGCCAGCAGCGTCGGACAGTCGTATAATTCACCCCTCCACTTT
TRBJ1-6	15	TRBV3-1	few	.	CASSQQARGRSPLHF	TGTGCCAGCAGCCAGCAGGCCAGGGGAAGGTCACCCCTCCACTTT
TRBJ2-1	14	TRBV9	few	TRBD2	CASSTSGRIYEQFF	TGTGCCAGCAGTACTAGCGGGAGAATCTATGAGCAGTTCTTC
TRBJ2-3	14	TRBV27	many	TRBD2	CASRAGGGTDTQYF	TGTGCCAGCCGGGCGGGAGGAGGCACAGATACGCAGTATTTT
TRBJ2-2	15	TRBV14	.	.	CASSQAGVNTGELFF	TGTGCCAGCAGCCAAGCTGGGGTGAACACCGGGGAGCTGTTTTTT
TRBJ2-3	14	TRBV18	few	.	CASSGGRTTDTQYF	TGTGCCAGCTCAGGAGGCCGAACCACAGATACGCAGTATTTT
TRBJ2-2	16	TRBV7-6	few	.	CASSSPGRVNTGELFF	TGTGCCAGCAGCTCACCGGGACGGGTGAACACCGGGGAGCTGTTTTTT
TRBJ2-5	15	TRBV4-3	.	TRBD1	CASSQDLGQLETQYF	TGCGCCAGCAGCCAAGACCTGGGACAGTTAGAGACCCAGTACTTC
TRBJ2-5	16	TRBV7-3	few	TRBD2	CASSSLAGGPQETQYF	TGTGCCAGCAGCTCTCTAGCGGGGGGCCCCCAAGAGACCCAGTACTTC